This T cell receptor beta chain was identified during a study of blood T cell repertoires in COVID-19. Study summary: Donors in the United States, Italy and Spain gave samples during acute or convalescent COVID-19. T cells, B-cell-depleted T cells, or PBMCs provided the cDNA or gDNA that served as material.

V shed 4 bases, J shed 2 bases, and the junction held 13 bases outside the gene matches. Germline V gene lookup returns CDR1 SGHTA and CDR2 FQGNSA. This CDR3 contains 18 residues. Original methodology: The authors estimated nucleated cell counts from reference gene primer amplification. TCRdb's copy holds only in-frame clones and misses some; the assay was immunoSEQ multiplex PCR. V, J and clone size are taken as reported in that table, and D and trimming were inferred from the DNA itself. The table lists approximately 250,000 clones, approximately 86% of them singletons, with about 6.3% in the top ten.

The chain uses TRBV7-2 and TRBJ2-1, with 8 bases aligning to TRBD1. The material sequenced was peripheral blood. The sequence was obtained from a woman in her sixties with active or convalescent COVID-19. CDR3 sequence reads: CASSSQLGRGRAYNEQFF. The CDR3 bases are TGTGCCAGCAGCTCCCAACTGGGCAGGGGGCGCGCCTACAATGAGCAGTTCTTC.